This TCR beta chain derives from a study of regulatory T cells in long-lasting Graves disease. Study background: Graves' patients with a new diagnosis had received antithyroid drugs under 3 months.

From germline, CDR1 is SQVTM and CDR2 ANQGSEA. This CDR3 has 15 amino acids. The V end lost 3 bases, the J end lost 0 bases, and 14 bases lay between the germline ends. iRepertoire HTBI primers and Arm-PCR of CDR3 regions built TCR beta libraries. TCRdb reanalysed the multiplex PCR reads using MiXCR and keeps one entry per CDR3 protein. The sample includes 350,000 to 450,000 distinct CDR3 sequences, around 14% of them seen just once. The sample's time point: newly diagnosed GD, antithyroid drugs for less than 3 months. Isolated PBMC RNA provided the starting material for the TCR library. Diagnoses of Graves' disease were made by American Thyroid Association guidelines. This clonotype has a count of ten or more. These same records also appear under a second study, on T cells in Graves' hyperthyroidism and ophthalmopathy.

The sequence came from a woman in her 30s with Graves disease. Sequencing was performed on peripheral blood mononuclear cells (PBMCs), taken at new diagnosis, from a patient treated with antithyroid drugs. The chain combines TRBV29-1 with TRBJ2-5; D is ambiguous. The CDR3 is CSVEAVGQDQETQYF. The CDR3 DNA is TGCAGCGTTGAGGCGGTAGGGCAGGACCAAGAGACCCAGTACTTC.